The 21 T cell receptor beta chains presented below share a single source sample, sequenced in a study of CD8 T cells in ankylosing spondylitis. Whole-study findings and limits: Typical of ankylosing spondylitis blood, it appeared, was a TCR beta motif of under 10 highly homologous variants.

No antigens are known for them. TCRdb itself ran the 5' RACE reads through MiXCR, one entry per CDR3 protein. The table has about 460,000 distinct CDR3 sequences, roughly 5.3% seen once. Input material: blood, either unsorted or a sorted T cell fraction (not recorded which). The receptors shown here come from a male donor with ankylosing spondylitis.

This clonotype was counted many times. V usage is TRBV29-1 and J usage is TRBJ2-1, with D possibly TRBD2 on 6 matching bases. Germline V gene data show CDR1 as SQVTM and CDR2 as ANQGSEA. Deletions cut 2 bases from V and 4 bases from J, with 15 bases between. The CDR3 sequence is 15 residues long. Written as DNA, the CDR3 is TGCAGCGTTGAAATTAAGGTAGCGGCATACAATGAGCAGTTCTTC. Translated, it gives CSVEIKVAAYNEQFF.

This clonotype was observed a few times. The V and J genes are TRBV27 and TRBJ2-3; the match to TRBD1 covers 7 bases. The V and J ends lost 4 bases and 3 bases, in that order; junction bases with no gene match: 10. Looked up from germline, CDR1 is MNHEY and CDR2 is SMNVEV (reference sequence). The CDR3 length is 16 residues. The CDR3 DNA reads as TGTGCCAGCAGTTACGCATCTCCGACAGGGACAGATACGCAGTATTTT. Translation gives CASSYASPTGTDTQYF.

This clonotype came up many times. This sequence joins TRBV10-2 and TRBJ1-2; D not certain. Germline values: CDR1 WSHSY, CDR2 SAAADI. Trimming cost V 2 bases and J 6 bases, with 13 bases left between them. The CDR3 has 14 amino acids. The CDR3 DNA is TGCGCCAGCAGTGAGCTATGGGGTCAGGATGGCTACACCTTC. Translated, it gives CASSELWGQDGYTF.

This clonotype occurred many times. The chain links TRBV5-1 to TRBJ2-7; a possible D gene is TRBD1 (6 bases). The CDR3 covers 13 residues. V lost 4 bases and J 4 bases, leaving 12 bases between the germline ends. CDR1 SGHRS and CDR2 YFSETQ come from the germline V gene. The CDR3 DNA reads TGCGCCAGCAGCGTCACCGGGACATACGAGCAGTACTTC. Translation gives CASSVTGTYEQYF.

This clonotype was seen at least ten times. The rearrangement joins TRBV6-5 to TRBJ1-1; D uncertain. This CDR3 is built from 12 residues. Per the germline V gene, CDR1 is MNHEY and CDR2 is SVGAGI. Trimming took off 7 bases at V and 3 bases at J, with 9 bases between the two ends. CDR3 sequence (DNA): TGTGCCAGCAACAACTTCGACACTGAAGCTTTCTTT. Its protein product is CASNNFDTEAFF.

This clonotype has only a few counts. J is TRBJ2-2 and V is TRBV7-6, with a possible D match to TRBD2 (5 bases). The germline V gene encodes CDR1 SGHVS and CDR2 FNYEAQ. Trimming took 5 bases from V and 3 from J, leaving 10 bases between them. The CDR3 has 14 residues. The DNA for the CDR3 is TGTGCCAGCAGCGCCGGGAATTACACCGGGGAGCTGTTTTTT. The encoded protein is CASSAGNYTGELFF.

At least ten counts were recorded for this clonotype. The chain has TRBV10-3 and TRBJ2-1, with 12 positions matching TRBD2. The germline V gene has CDR1 ENHRY and CDR2 SYGVKD. V trimming: 1 base; J trimming: 4 bases; junction bases outside the gene matches: 5. This CDR3 is built from 17 residues. The CDR3 bases are TGTGCCATCAGTGAGTTGCTAGCGGGAGGGCCATACAATGAGCAGTTCTTC. Its translation: CAISELLAGGPYNEQFF.

J is TRBJ2-7 and V is TRBV21-1; the listed D gene, TRBD2, was not tested against the DNA. TRBV21-1 is classified as a pseudogene. CDR3 length: 20 residues. The CDR3 sequence: CASSKTGSANHTVPTKEQYF. For the CDR3, the DNA is TGTGCCAGCAGCAAAACGGGGTCGGCTAATCACACAGTCCCCACTAAGGAGCAGTACTTC.

This clonotype was observed at least ten times. The genes are TRBV27 and TRBJ1-5, with 9 positions matching TRBD1. This CDR3 comprises 18 residues. Germline V gives CDR1 MNHEY, CDR2 SMNVEV (reference sequence). Unmatched junction bases numbered 13, after V lost 5 bases and J lost 2 bases. DNA for the CDR3: TGTGCCAGCAGTCCCGGGACAGGGAGAGGACGGGGCAATCAGCCCCAGCATTTT. Its translation: CASSPGTGRGRGNQPQHF.

This clonotype was counted many times. The chain employs TRBV20-1 and TRBJ1-1; no reliable D call. The V gene's germline CDR1 is DFQATT and CDR2 SNEGSKA (reference sequence). V was pared by 6 bases and J by 5 bases, with 16 bases between. This CDR3 is built from 13 residues. The chain's CDR3 is CSARAPMRTEAFF. CDR3 bases: TGCAGTGCGAGGGCCCCTATGAGGACTGAAGCTTTCTTT.

This clonotype occurred a few times. The rearrangement uses TRBV11-1 and TRBJ2-2, with TRBD2 matching over 9 bases. J was trimmed by 6 bases and V by 2 bases; bases with no gene match: 10. Germline CDR1 and CDR2: SGHAT and FQDESV (reference sequence). The CDR3 has 17 residues. Here the CDR3 reads CASSLLLGGGASGELFF. The DNA of the CDR3 is TGTGCCAGCAGCTTACTTCTCGGCGGGGGGGCATCCGGGGAGCTGTTTTTT.

This clonotype has ten or more counts. This chain connects TRBV5-8 to TRBJ2-5, with TRBD2 identical over 9 bases. The junction had 6 bases not matched to a gene; V was cut back by 1 base and J by 5 bases. CDR1 and CDR2 (germline): SGHTS, YDEGEE. This CDR3 is 15 amino acids long. CDR3 nucleotide sequence: TGTGCCAGCAGCTTGATGCCCGGGACTAGCGAGACCCAGTACTTC. This codes for CASSLMPGTSETQYF. Variable domain in full (rest from reference TRBV5-8 and TRBJ2-5): EAGVTQSPTHLIKTRGQQATLRCSPISGHTSVYWYQQALGLGLQFLLWYDEGEERNRGNFPPRFSGRQFPNYSSELNVNALELEDSALYLCASSLMPGTSETQYFGPGTRLLVL.

The chain recombines TRBV14 with TRBJ2-1; no clear D. CDR1 is SGHDN and CDR2 is FVKESK in the germline V gene. The CDR3 runs 13 residues. Trimming removed 2 bases at V and 4 bases at J, with 6 bases between. CDR3 nucleotide sequence: TGTGCCAGCAGCCAATCTGATTACAATGAGCAGTTCTTC. It is translated as CASSQSDYNEQFF. The full variable domain, with the rest looked up from reference TRBV14 and TRBJ2-1, is EAGVTQFPSHSVIEKGQTVTLRCDPISGHDNLYWYRRVMGKEIKFLLHFVKESKQDESGMPNNRFLAERTGGTYSTLKVQPAELEDSGVYFCASSQSDYNEQFFGPGTRLTVL.

This clonotype was observed at least ten times. V and J are TRBV5-1 and TRBJ2-5; possible D gene TRBD2, 5 bases. Germline V gene lookup returns CDR1 SGHRS and CDR2 YFSETQ. Trimming removed 3 bases at V and 4 bases at J, with 13 bases between. The CDR3 runs to 14 residues. The chain's CDR3 is CASSSTLARETQYF. The CDR3 nucleotides are TGCGCCAGCAGCTCAACGCTAGCTAGAGAGACCCAGTACTTC.

This clonotype was recorded at least ten times. This chain connects TRBV5-1 to TRBJ2-3, with TRBD1 as a possible D gene (5 bases). This CDR3 is 15 amino acids long. Trimming removed 7 bases from V and 4 bases from J, with 19 bases in between. The germline gives CDR1 SGHRS, CDR2 YFSETQ. This CDR3 reads CASGAVPLGADTQYF. Written as DNA, the CDR3 is TGCGCCAGCGGCGCCGTCCCCTTAGGGGCAGATACGCAGTATTTT. Looking up the rest from reference TRBV5-1 and TRBJ2-3 gives the full variable domain: KAGVTQTPRYLIKTRGQQVTLSCSPISGHRSVSWYQQTPGQGLQFLFEYFSETQRNKGNFPGRFSGRQFSNSRSEMNVSTLELGDSALYLCASGAVPLGADTQYFGPGTRLTVL.

This clonotype was counted many times. V and J are TRBV24-1 and TRBJ1-2, with D uncertain. The CDR3 has 13 amino acids. Germline loops: CDR1 KGHDR, CDR2 SFDVKD. V was shortened by 0 bases and J by 4 bases, with 5 bases between the two germline ends. In DNA, the CDR3 is TGTGCCACCAGTGATTTGCAGAGCTATGGCTACACCTTC. This encodes CATSDLQSYGYTF.

This clonotype was counted ten times or more. The rearrangement uses TRBV10-2 and TRBJ2-3; D unclear. Germline assignment: CDR1 WSHSY and CDR2 SAAADI. The CDR3 consists of 13 residues. Trimming removed 1 base from V and 4 bases from J, with 6 bases in between. CDR3 sequence (DNA): TGCGCCAGCAGTGAGTTCCGACCAGATACGCAGTATTTT. This sequence encodes CASSEFRPDTQYF.

This clonotype was observed many times. J is TRBJ2-7 and V is TRBV20-1, with a tentative D call TRBD2 (6 bases). CDR1 DFQATT and CDR2 SNEGSKA come from the germline V gene (reference sequence). The V end lost 4 bases, the J end lost 2 bases, and 12 bases lay between the germline ends. The CDR3 sequence is 13 residues long. This CDR3 reads CSATGEIPYEQYF. The CDR3 nucleotides read TGCAGTGCTACGGGGGAAATCCCCTACGAGCAGTACTTC.

This clonotype came up many times. The chain couples TRBV7-2 to TRBJ1-2; D unresolved. Trimming took 1 base from V and 4 from J, leaving 10 bases between them. The CDR3 has 14 amino acids. Germline V CDR1 and CDR2: SGHTA, FQGNSA. This CDR3 reads CASSLDGGSYGYTF. As DNA, the CDR3 is TGTGCCAGCAGCTTAGATGGCGGATCCTATGGCTACACCTTC.

This clonotype showed up just once. A much larger clone lies one base from this, so it may be a read error. This chain connects TRBV6-1 to TRBJ2-5; TRBD1 might be the D (6 bases). This CDR3 comprises 17 residues. The germline V and J ends were trimmed by 6 bases and 4 bases, with 24 bases remaining between them. Germline V gene data show CDR1 as MNHNS and CDR2 as SASEGT. CDR3 sequence reads: CASRPGRWTAIVETQYF. The CDR3 DNA sequence: TGTGCCAGCAGACCCGGGCGATGGACAGCGATAGTAGAGACCCAGTACTTC.

This clonotype was counted only a few times. This chain connects TRBV6-2 or TRBV6-3 to TRBJ2-1, with 8 bases identical to TRBD2. CDR1 is MNHEY, CDR2 SVGEGT, per germline. The V gene end was trimmed by 10 bases and the J gene end by 6 bases; junction bases not matched to a gene: 8. The CDR3 spans 13 residues. The CDR3 here is CATRGSGINEQFF. As DNA, the CDR3 is TGTGCCACCCGGGGTAGCGGGATCAATGAGCAGTTCTTC.